This TCR beta chain was identified during a study of T cell responses to AZD1222 COVID-19 vaccine. Using immunoSEQ multiplex PCR, the repertoire was profiled, and TCRdb retains in-frame clones only, with some absent. The table lists around 110,000 clones, roughly nine tenths of them singletons. The CDR3 loop spans 13 amino acids. J lost 7 bases, V lost 5 bases, and 6 bases had no gene match. This receptor was identified in an adult who received the AZD1222 COVID-19 vaccine. The specimen was peripheral blood, collected 28 days after the second AZD1222 dose. The chain links TRBV12-3 or TRBV12-4 to TRBJ1-1; TRBD1 agrees at 8 bases. CDR3 sequence: CASSPTGTGEAFF. The DNA of the CDR3 is TGTGCCAGCAGTCCGACCGGGACAGGTGAAGCTTTCTTT.